This is a list of T cell receptor beta chains from one sample in a study of blood T cell repertoires in COVID-19. Generated by immunoSEQ multiplex PCR, the TCRdb table keeps only in-frame clones and is missing some. The sample has around 100,000 clones, approximately 92% seen once. The sequencing sample was made of peripheral blood. These receptors all stem from a man aged 45-65 years with active COVID-19. CDR3s include the opening cysteine and the closing phenylalanine or tryptophan. A D gene is named only where the DNA matches it firmly. Clone sizes are given selectively: once, few, many, or a class where the clone is expanded.

size: -; J: TRBJ2-3; D: TRBD2; V: TRBV19; DNA: TGTGCCAGTAGTCAGACTAGCGGGTTTAGCACAGATACGCAGTATTTT; CDR3: CASSQTSGFSTDTQYF
size: -; J: TRBJ2-3; D: -; V: TRBV27; DNA: TGTGCCAGCAGTTTTGGGCAGCAGAGCACAGATACGCAGTATTTT; CDR3: CASSFGQQSTDTQYF
size: -; J: TRBJ2-1; D: TRBD2; V: TRBV3-1/TRBV3-2; DNA: TGTGCCAGCAGCTCCCGATTAGCGGGTGTTGAGCAGTTCTTC; CDR3: CASSSRLAGVEQFF
size: -; J: TRBJ2-1; D: TRBD1; V: TRBV10-3; DNA: TGTGCCATCAGTGATACAGGGGGCTCCTACAATGAGCAGTTCTTC; CDR3: CAISDTGGSYNEQFF
size: -; J: TRBJ2-3; D: TRBD2; V: TRBV25-1; DNA: TGTGCCAGCAGTGCCGGGACTAGCGTCACAGATACGCAGTATTTT; CDR3: CASSAGTSVTDTQYF
size: -; J: TRBJ2-1; D: -; V: TRBV18; DNA: TGTGCCAGCTCACCATCAGGGGTCAATGAGCAGTTCTTC; CDR3: CASSPSGVNEQFF
size: -; J: TRBJ2-3; D: -; V: TRBV30; DNA: TGTGCCTGGGGGGTTGGGGGGGCTGGAGATACGCAGTATTTT; CDR3: CAWGVGGAGDTQYF
size: -; J: TRBJ2-7; D: -; V: TRBV2; DNA: TGTGCCAGCATTGGGAGGCAGCCCTCCTACGAGCAGTACTTC; CDR3: CASIGRQPSYEQYF
size: -; J: TRBJ2-1; D: TRBD2; V: TRBV7-3; DNA: TGTGCCAGCAGCTCTCGACTAGCGGGAGGATACAATGAGCAGTTCTTC; CDR3: CASSSRLAGGYNEQFF
size: -; J: TRBJ1-6; D: TRBD1; V: TRBV18; DNA: TGTGCCAGCTCACTTGCGGACAGGGGAGATTCACCCCTCCACTTT; CDR3: CASSLADRGDSPLHF
size: -; J: TRBJ2-1; D: TRBD1; V: TRBV6-5; DNA: TGTGCCAGTTGGGGACAGTACAATGAGCAGTTCTTC; CDR3: CASWGQYNEQFF
size: -; J: TRBJ1-4; D: TRBD1; V: TRBV6-6; DNA: TGTGCCAGCAGTACCGTGGGACAGGGGAAGGGAAAACTGTTTTTT; CDR3: CASSTVGQGKGKLFF
size: -; J: TRBJ1-1; D: TRBD1; V: TRBV27; DNA: TGTGCCAGCAGTTTATCCGCGGGACAGGGCTCTGAAGCTTTCTTT; CDR3: CASSLSAGQGSEAFF
size: -; J: TRBJ1-5; D: -; V: TRBV21-1; DNA: TGTGCCAGCAGCAACAATAGGACAGGCAGCAATCAGCCCCAGCATTTT; CDR3: CASSNNRTGSNQPQHF
size: -; J: TRBJ2-4; D: TRBD2; V: TRBV18; DNA: TGTGCCAGCTCACCACCGTCGGGAGGCATTCAGTACTTC; CDR3: CASSPPSGGIQYF
size: -; J: TRBJ2-1; D: TRBD1; V: TRBV7-9; DNA: TGTGCCAGCAGCTCCCTTGACAGGGTTAGAAGTGAGCAGTTCTTC; CDR3: CASSSLDRVRSEQFF
size: -; J: TRBJ2-2; D: TRBD1; V: TRBV10-3; DNA: TGTGCCATCAGCCACGGACAGGACACCGGGGAGCTGTTTTTT; CDR3: CAISHGQDTGELFF
size: -; J: TRBJ2-3; D: -; V: TRBV15; DNA: TGTGCCACCAGCAGATCAGAGGGCCTCACAGATACGCAGTATTTT; CDR3: CATSRSEGLTDTQYF
size: -; J: TRBJ2-3; D: TRBD2; V: TRBV7-3; DNA: TGTGCCAGCAGCCCTGTGGGACTAGCTGTTGCAGATACGCAGTATTTT; CDR3: CASSPVGLAVADTQYF
size: -; J: TRBJ2-1; D: -; V: TRBV27; DNA: TGTGCCAGCAGTCTTCAGGGTGTTTTGGGGAATGAGCAGTTCTTC; CDR3: CASSLQGVLGNEQFF
size: -; J: TRBJ1-4; D: TRBD1; V: TRBV6-1; DNA: TGTGCCAGCAGTGAAGCCTCGGGACAGGGCAACGAAAAACTGTTTTTT; CDR3: CASSEASGQGNEKLFF
size: once; J: TRBJ2-5; D: TRBD2; V: TRBV5-4; DNA: TGTGCCAGCAGCTTGGATCCAGCGGGAGAGGAGACCCAGTACTTC; CDR3: CASSLDPAGEETQYF
size: -; J: TRBJ1-2; D: -; V: TRBV19; DNA: TGTGCCAGTAGTCCCAGAGGGGGGGTTGGCTACACCTTC; CDR3: CASSPRGGVGYTF
size: -; J: TRBJ1-1; D: -; V: TRBV2; DNA: TGTGCCAGCAGGGAGCAGGGGAGTAGGAACACTGAAGCTTTCTTT; CDR3: CASREQGSRNTEAFF
size: once; J: TRBJ2-7; D: TRBD1; V: TRBV7-9; DNA: TGTGCCAGCAGCTCAGGGGGGACAGGGGACGAGCAGTACTTC; CDR3: CASSSGGTGDEQYF
size: -; J: TRBJ1-5; D: -; V: TRBV6-1; DNA: TGTGCCAGCAGTGATAATACGTGGGCTGATCAGCCCCAGCATTTT; CDR3: CASSDNTWADQPQHF
size: -; J: TRBJ2-3; D: TRBD2; V: TRBV6-5; DNA: TGTGCCAGCAGCCGACTAGCTAGCACAGATACGCAGTATTTT; CDR3: CASSRLASTDTQYF
size: once; J: TRBJ2-1; D: -; V: TRBV3-1/TRBV3-2; DNA: TGTGCCAGCAGCCGATTTCCTGTTGGGGGGTCCAATGAGCAGTTCTTC; CDR3: CASSRFPVGGSNEQFF